Following are 6 T cell receptor beta chains from one sample sequenced in a study of blood T cell repertoires in COVID-19 (dated by TCRdb to about 2020). Libraries were built with the immunoSEQ multiplex PCR assay. This immuneACCESS table, as held by TCRdb, lists in-frame sequences with V and J called but not all clones. Of the missing ones, under half trace to an unresolved V gene in checked studies; the others have no known cause. The sample table lists 95,000 to 150,000 clones, around 87% of them with a count of one. Roughly 29% of the sample rests with the top ten. What was sequenced was peripheral blood. These receptors originate from a woman in her 70s with acute or convalescent COVID-19.

J is TRBJ1-6 and V is TRBV10-1, with TRBD1 matching 7 bases. The CDR3 has 13 amino acids. The V segment lost 8 bases and the J segment 10 bases; nucleotides outside the gene matches: 8. CDR1 is WNHNN, CDR2 SYGVQD, per germline (reference sequence). CDR3 sequence: CASSLDRNSPLHF. The CDR3 nucleotides are TGCGCCAGCTCTCTGGACAGGAACTCACCCCTCCACTTT.

The chain carries TRBV5-1 and TRBJ1-4; TRBD1 agrees at 7 bases. J gave up 4 bases and V 4 bases, and 7 bases lay outside the gene matches. The CDR3 consists of 15 residues. Germline V lookup: CDR1 SGHRS, CDR2 YFSETQ. The CDR3 nucleotides read TGCGCCAGCAGCCGCGGGACAGTCAGTAATGAAAAACTGTTTTTT. It yields the protein CASSRGTVSNEKLFF.

V usage is TRBV18 and J usage is TRBJ1-4, with D possibly TRBD1 on 6 matching bases. V lost 3 bases and J lost 8, with 16 bases in between. Germline CDR1 is KGHSH and CDR2 is LQKENI. The CDR3 covers 15 residues. The chain's CDR3 is CASSPGAGVNEKLFF. CDR3 DNA sequence: TGTGCCAGCTCACCCGGGGCAGGGGTCAACGAAAAACTGTTTTTT. The full variable domain, in which reference TRBV18 and TRBJ1-4 provide the parts outside the CDR3, is NAGVMQNPRHLVRRRGQEARLRCSPMKGHSHVYWYRQLPEEGLKFMVYLQKENIIDESGMPKERFSAEFPKEGPSILRIQQVVRGDSAAYFCASSPGAGVNEKLFFGSGTQLSVL.

The chain is built from TRBV28 and TRBJ1-4; no definite D call. The CDR3 is 14 residues long. Germline CDR1 is MDHEN and CDR2 is SYDVKM. Trimming removed 6 bases from V and 0 bases from J, with 8 bases in between. The CDR3 region is CASSPSATNEKLFF. Here the CDR3 DNA reads TGTGCCAGCAGCCCCAGTGCAACTAATGAAAAACTGTTTTTT.

This chain uses TRBV19 with TRBJ1-2; 8 bases are shared with TRBD1. The CDR3 contains 15 residues. V lost 7 bases and J lost 2; bases outside the gene matches: 9. CDR1 and CDR2 from the germline V gene are LNHDA and SQIVND (reference sequence). CDR3 amino acids: CASILGQGANYGYTF. CDR3 bases: TGTGCCAGTATCCTGGGGCAGGGGGCGAACTATGGCTACACCTTC.

CDR3 sequence reads: CASSQGTGVNTEAFF. In nucleotides, the CDR3 is TGCGCCAGCAGCCAGGGCACAGGGGTGAACACTGAAGCTTTCTTT. This chain links TRBV4-1 with TRBJ1-1; TRBD1 matches 7 bases. The CDR3 extends over 15 amino acids. The germline V gene has CDR1 MGHRA and CDR2 YSYEKL. V gave up 3 bases and J gave up 0 bases; unmatched junction bases: 4.